The 26 T cell receptor beta chains in this list originate from one sample, sequenced in a study of cytomegalovirus exposure and HLA in healthy donors. Researchers ran the PCR with 60 Vbeta and 13 Jbeta primers. Profiled with immunoSEQ multiplex PCR; TCRdb holds only in-frame clones, not every one. The sample lists around 170,000 clones; around 80% were seen once. The sequenced sample consisted of PBMCs. All receptors come from a woman in her forties or fifties in good health and CMV-seropositive.

The chain uses TRBV11-2 and TRBJ2-1; 15 nucleotides line up with TRBD2. The CDR3 sequence is 18 residues long. Germline CDR1 and CDR2: SGHAT and FQNNGV. V shed 4 bases and J 9 bases; nucleotides not matched to a gene: 13. The CDR3 nucleotides are TGTGCCAGCAGCTCCTTAGCCTTGGGACTAGCGGGAGGAAGTGAGCAGTTCTTC. Its protein product is CASSSLALGLAGGSEQFF.

V gene TRBV5-6 combines with J gene TRBJ2-7; 11 bases map to TRBD2. There are 16 residues in the CDR3. Per germline, CDR1 SGHDT and CDR2 YYEEEE. Trimming removed 0 bases from V and 6 bases from J; junction bases left unmatched: 8. This CDR3 reads CASSLDDSGGAVEQYF. Written as DNA, the CDR3 is TGTGCCAGCAGCTTGGATGATAGCGGGGGGGCGGTCGAGCAGTACTTC.

V gene TRBV5-1 combines with J gene TRBJ2-1; tentative D call: TRBD2 (5 bases). The CDR3 is 15 amino acids. Deletions cut 5 bases from V and 7 bases from J, with 19 bases between. Germline V lookup: CDR1 SGHRS, CDR2 YFSETQ. The CDR3 sequence is CASSFGPLGGNEQFF. DNA of the CDR3: TGCGCCAGCAGTTTTGGACCGCTCGGCGGGAATGAGCAGTTCTTC.

The rearrangement links TRBV5-1 to TRBJ1-1, with 8 bases identical to TRBD1. V lost 4 bases and J lost 1; bases outside the gene matches: 6. Per germline, CDR1 SGHRS and CDR2 YFSETQ. The CDR3 contains 15 residues. The CDR3 DNA reads as TGCGCCAGCAGCCCCAGACAGGGGCCGAACACTGAAGCTTTCTTT. It specifies CASSPRQGPNTEAFF.

This clone was counted a single time. The gene calls are TRBV2 and TRBJ2-7, with a weak D call TRBD1 (6 bases). CDR3 length equals 12 residues. Trimming stripped 11 bases from V and 6 bases from J, with 17 bases between. In germline, CDR1 is SNHLY, CDR2 FYNNEI. The CDR3 is CARGSGDREQYF. The CDR3, as DNA: TGTGCCCGAGGCTCAGGGGACCGCGAGCAGTACTTC. The full variable domain, its missing parts supplied by reference TRBV2 and TRBJ2-7, is EPEVTQTPSHQVTQMGQEVILRCVPISNHLYFYWYRQILGQKVEFLVSFYNNEISEKSEIFDDQFSVERPDGSNFTLKIRSTKLEDSAMYFCARGSGDREQYFGPGTRLTVT.

This clone occurred a few times. The chain uses TRBV13 and TRBJ2-1; 9 nucleotides align to TRBD2. Germline-derived CDR1 and CDR2 are PRHDT and FYEKMQ (reference sequence). J was trimmed by 5 bases and V by 0 bases; bases with no gene match: 2. The CDR3 consists of 15 residues. CDR3 bases: TGTGCCAGCAGCTTAGGGCTAGCGGGACACAATGAGCAGTTCTTC. Translated: CASSLGLAGHNEQFF.

This chain links TRBV27 with TRBJ2-5; 15 nucleotides match TRBD2. The germline CDR1 and CDR2 sequences are MNHEY and SMNVEV (reference sequence). This CDR3 has 17 residues. V gave up 5 bases and J gave up 4 bases; unmatched junction bases: 8. The CDR3 reads CASSPGLAGGVGETQYF. CDR3 nucleotides: TGTGCCAGCAGTCCGGGACTAGCGGGAGGAGTGGGAGAGACCCAGTACTTC.

The genes are TRBV19 and TRBJ1-2, with D tentatively TRBD1 (6 bases). The CDR3 is 12 amino acids. The V gene's germline CDR1 is LNHDA and CDR2 SQIVND (reference sequence). Trimming removed 5 bases from V and 4 bases from J, with 8 bases in between. The CDR3 DNA follows: TGTGCCAGTAGTCCGACAGGCTATGGCTACACCTTC. It translates to CASSPTGYGYTF.

This sequence joins TRBV6-1 and TRBJ1-6; D is possibly TRBD1 (6 bases). The CDR3 has 15 amino acids. The V gene's germline CDR1 is MNHNS and CDR2 SASEGT. With 6 bases removed from V and 7 bases from J, the gap between germline ends came to 16 bases. The CDR3 region is CASSGQFWVNSPLHF. DNA of the CDR3: TGTGCCAGCAGCGGACAGTTCTGGGTAAATTCACCCCTCCACTTT.

The rearrangement uses TRBV5-1 and TRBJ2-5; D gene uncertain. V gave up 0 bases and J gave up 5 bases, with 11 bases separating them. CDR1 is SGHRS and CDR2 is YFSETQ in the germline V gene. The CDR3 covers 14 residues. The CDR3 sequence: CASSLAGWSETQYF. Here the CDR3 DNA reads TGCGCCAGCAGCTTGGCCGGGTGGAGTGAGACCCAGTACTTC.

The V gene is TRBV5-1, the J gene TRBJ2-7; D might be TRBD1 (6 bases). In germline, CDR1 is SGHRS, CDR2 YFSETQ. The V gene lost 2 bases and the J gene lost 2 bases, with 11 bases spanning the gap. The CDR3 totals 14 residues. The CDR3 region has the DNA TGCGCCAGCAGCTTAATAACAGGGACCTACGAGCAGTACTTC. Translating gives CASSLITGTYEQYF.

This chain links TRBV7-9 with TRBJ1-6, with a possible D match to TRBD1 (5 bases). The CDR3 has 15 residues. Germline V lookup: CDR1 SEHNR, CDR2 FQNEAQ (reference sequence). Trimming stripped 1 base from V and 5 bases from J, with 9 bases between. CDR3 bases: TGTGCCAGCAGCTTAGGACAGCTGGATAATTCACCCCTCCACTTT. It yields the protein CASSLGQLDNSPLHF.

This clone appeared a single time. This rearrangement joins TRBV11-2 to TRBJ1-6; D is ambiguous. With 2 bases removed from V and 13 bases from J, the gap between germline ends came to 6 bases. The germline gives CDR1 SGHAT, CDR2 FQNNGV. The CDR3 covers 11 residues. CDR3 in amino acids: CASSLKEPLHF. The CDR3 DNA follows: TGTGCCAGCAGCTTAAAAGAGCCCCTCCACTTT.

The chain is built from TRBV4-1 and TRBJ1-3, with TRBD1 as a possible D gene (6 bases). The CDR3 is 17 residues long. Germline CDR1 and CDR2: MGHRA and YSYEKL. With 1 base removed from V and 4 bases from J, the gap between germline ends came to 17 bases. DNA of the CDR3: TGCGCCAGCAGCCAAGGGGTTTGGGGGGGGCGAGGAAACACCATATATTTT. The encoded protein is CASSQGVWGGRGNTIYF.

The chain couples TRBV10-3 to TRBJ2-7, with 7 bases fitting TRBD2. The CDR3 sequence is 20 residues long. CDR1 is ENHRY and CDR2 is SYGVKD in the germline V gene. J lost 2 bases, V lost 0 bases, and 19 bases had no gene match. The CDR3 loop is CAISESRAAPGGYRAYEQYF. The CDR3 nucleotides are TGTGCCATCAGTGAGTCGAGAGCCGCCCCGGGAGGTTATAGGGCCTACGAGCAGTACTTC.

This clone was seen only once. The gene calls are TRBV25-1 and TRBJ1-6; 8 positions agree with TRBD1. The ends lost 1 base at V and 10 bases at J; junction bases unmatched: 9. CDR3 length: 16 amino acids. Germline CDR1 is MGHDK and CDR2 is SYGVNS. The CDR3 sequence is CASSESRTGYISPLHF. The DNA for the CDR3 is TGTGCCAGCAGTGAATCCCGGACAGGGTATATCTCACCCCTCCACTTT.

The V gene is TRBV27, the J gene TRBJ1-5, with D uncertain. The CDR3 loop spans 14 amino acids. Germline lookup yields CDR1 MNHEY and CDR2 SMNVEV (reference sequence). Trimming took 3 bases from V and 7 from J, leaving 13 bases between them. Here the CDR3 DNA reads TGTGCCAGCAGTTTGGGCGGGCCGGGCCAGCCCCAGCATTTT. Its translation: CASSLGGPGQPQHF.

This chain joins TRBV5-4 and TRBJ2-7; TRBD2 matches at 13 bases. Germline CDR1 SGHNT, CDR2 YYREEE (reference sequence). The CDR3 consists of 16 residues. Losses at the gene ends were 4 bases for V and 0 bases for J; bases not matched to a gene: 4. The CDR3 reads CASSRGLAGVSYEQYF. The CDR3 DNA reads TGTGCCAGCAGCCGAGGACTAGCGGGAGTCTCCTACGAGCAGTACTTC.

The chain carries TRBV27 and TRBJ2-7, with 8 bases matching TRBD1. The ends lost 0 bases at V and 7 bases at J; junction bases unmatched: 20. This CDR3 is built from 19 residues. Germline-derived CDR1 and CDR2 are MNHEY and SMNVEV (reference sequence). The CDR3 loop is CASSLSGQGRGGPLREQYF. The DNA for the CDR3 is TGTGCCAGCAGTTTATCTGGACAGGGCAGGGGCGGGCCTCTACGAGAGCAGTACTTC.

The chain is built from TRBV7-2 and TRBJ1-2; 8 nucleotides align to TRBD1. With V trimmed by 2 bases and J by 8 bases, 10 bases remained unmatched. CDR3 length: 15 amino acids. Germline CDR1 reads SGHTA; CDR2 reads FQGNSA. The CDR3 spells CASSLSLAGGRGYTF. Here the CDR3 DNA reads TGTGCCAGCAGCTTATCCCTGGCAGGGGGCCGGGGCTACACCTTC.

V gene TRBV9 combines with J gene TRBJ1-3, with TRBD1 identical over 8 bases. The junction had 4 bases not matched to a gene; V was cut back by 0 bases and J by 2 bases. Germline values: CDR1 SGDLS, CDR2 YYNGEE. The CDR3 runs to 16 residues. The CDR3 is CASSVATTGAGNTIYF. In DNA form, the CDR3 reads TGTGCCAGCAGCGTAGCCACGACAGGGGCTGGAAACACCATATATTTT.

This sequence joins TRBV5-6 and TRBJ1-1, with TRBD1 identical over 11 bases. The junction had 11 bases not matched to a gene; V was cut back by 4 bases and J by 0 bases. Germline loops: CDR1 SGHDT, CDR2 YYEEEE. The length of the CDR3 is 18 residues. DNA of the CDR3: TGTGCCAGCAGCCCGGACAGGGGGCAGGGGATTATGAACACTGAAGCTTTCTTT. This encodes CASSPDRGQGIMNTEAFF.

The genes are TRBV5-4 and TRBJ2-7; D might be TRBD1 (7 bases). V lost 4 bases and J 5 bases, leaving 22 bases between the germline ends. The CDR3 length is 16 residues. Germline-derived CDR1 and CDR2 are SGHNT and YYREEE (reference sequence). Written as DNA, the CDR3 is TGTGCCAGCAGCCCCTCCGGGGGACAGAGGAGCGACGAGCAGTACTTC. Protein sequence: CASSPSGGQRSDEQYF.

This chain connects TRBV7-8 to TRBJ2-1; 11 nucleotides align to TRBD2. The CDR3 sequence is 21 residues long. From germline, CDR1 is SGHVS and CDR2 FQNEAQ. Losses at the gene ends were 5 bases for V and 5 bases for J; bases not matched to a gene: 23. The chain's CDR3 is CASSPSFGTSGSLPPNNEQFF. The CDR3 DNA is TGTGCCAGCAGCCCCTCATTCGGCACTAGCGGGAGCTTACCGCCAAACAATGAGCAGTTCTTC.

This clone was counted a single time. J is TRBJ1-1 and V is TRBV19; D is uncertain. V lost 0 bases, J lost 1 base, and 9 bases lay in between. CDR1 is LNHDA and CDR2 is SQIVND in the germline V gene (reference sequence). The CDR3 runs to 15 residues. This CDR3 is CASSIDAQANTEAFF. CDR3 DNA sequence: TGTGCCAGTAGTATAGATGCCCAGGCGAACACTGAAGCTTTCTTT.

This chain links TRBV2 with TRBJ2-1; 7 bases map to TRBD1. The CDR3 runs to 16 residues. Per germline, CDR1 SNHLY and CDR2 FYNNEI. Trimming removed 2 bases from V and 9 bases from J; junction bases left unmatched: 13. The CDR3 is CASSEYGQATSGEQFF. In DNA, the CDR3 is TGTGCCAGCAGTGAATACGGACAGGCCACCTCGGGTGAGCAGTTCTTC.